Only a few counts were recorded for the clone carrying this T cell receptor (beta chain). The antigen remains unidentified. TCRdb re-derived calls from the RT-PCR reads in MiXCR, one entry per CDR3 protein. Found here are around 580,000 distinct CDR3 sequences, roughly 10% of them singletons; the top ten hold 10% to 13%. The data stem from a study of response to subunit inactivated influenza vaccine. General study points: Only a handful of new T cells, the authors suggested, are recruited with each seasonal influenza vaccination.

From germline, CDR1 is SGDLS and CDR2 YYNGEE. This CDR3 contains 18 residues. Trimming cost V 0 bases and J 2 bases; bases outside gene matches: 10. The sequencing here drew on PBMCs from blood, taken on the day of vaccination. The sequence was obtained from a man aged 45-65 years who received an inactivated influenza vaccine. V and J are TRBV9 and TRBJ2-1, with TRBD2 identical over 8 bases. The CDR3 protein is CASSVAGGRGLAYNEQFF. The CDR3 nucleotides read TGTGCCAGCAGCGTAGCCGGGGGCAGGGGACTAGCCTACAATGAGCAGTTCTTC.